This TCR beta chain came from a study of blood T cell repertoires in COVID-19. Study-wide background: Sources were T cells, B-cell-depleted T cells, or PBMCs; the material itself was cDNA or gDNA.

The CDR3 is 14 residues long. Germline V CDR1 and CDR2: GTSNPN, SVGIG (reference sequence). V lost 1 base, J lost 1 base, and 10 bases lay in between. This table comes from immunoSEQ multiplex PCR, and its TCRdb copy is limited to in-frame clones, with some not included. The data contain around 450,000 clones, around 89% of them singletons. Sequencing input: peripheral blood. This TCR was sampled from a woman in her 30s with acute or convalescent COVID-19. This chain uses TRBV30 with TRBJ1-1, with D tentatively TRBD1 (5 bases). CDR3 residues: CAWSEDIRNTEAFF. The CDR3 DNA reads TGTGCCTGGAGTGAGGACATACGGAACACTGAAGCTTTCTTT.